Below are 10 T cell receptor beta chains sequenced from a single sample in a study of cytomegalovirus exposure and HLA in healthy donors. Primers included in the PCR were 60 Vbeta and 13 Jbeta primers. Assay: immunoSEQ multiplex PCR; the TCRdb copy retains only in-frame clones and omits some. The table shows 90,000 to 95,000 clones, with over 70% occurring only once. The sequencing sample was made of PBMCs. The receptor source for this set is a girl aged 2 to 10 in good health and CMV-seropositive.

The J gene is TRBJ2-5, the V gene TRBV30; 7 nucleotides align to TRBD1. Germline V gene sequence: CDR1 GTSNPN, CDR2 SVGIG (reference sequence). V trimming: 5 bases; J trimming: 4 bases; junction bases outside the gene matches: 13. This CDR3 region has 15 residues. The chain's CDR3 is CAWVPRQGVRETQYF. In nucleotides, the CDR3 is TGTGCCTGGGTCCCTCGGCAGGGGGTGAGAGAGACCCAGTACTTC.

This clone was recorded once. The CDR3 is CASSPGTGGGEQYF. CDR3 DNA sequence: TGTGCCAGCAGTCCCGGGACAGGGGGCGGCGAGCAGTACTTC. This chain links TRBV6-5 with TRBJ2-7, with TRBD1 matching 12 bases. Germline V gives CDR1 MNHEY, CDR2 SVGAGI. This CDR3 is 14 amino acids long. V gave up 5 bases and J gave up 6 bases; unmatched junction bases: 5.

J is TRBJ2-7 and V is TRBV6-5, with 11 bases identical to TRBD1. Trimming took 2 bases from V and 3 from J; bases not matched to a gene: 3. CDR1 and CDR2 (germline): MNHEY, SVGAGI. The CDR3 contains 15 residues. The CDR3 loop is CASSYPGQGDYEQYF. The CDR3 DNA reads as TGTGCCAGCAGTTACCCGGGACAGGGGGACTACGAGCAGTACTTC.

The V gene is TRBV28, the J gene TRBJ1-2; 7 positions agree with TRBD1. The V segment lost 8 bases and the J segment 2 bases; nucleotides outside the gene matches: 8. The CDR3 contains 14 residues. In germline, CDR1 is MDHEN, CDR2 SYDVKM. CDR3 region: CASLWDRTNYGYTF. CDR3 nucleotide sequence: TGTGCCAGCCTCTGGGACAGAACAAACTATGGCTACACCTTC.

The chain links TRBV30 to TRBJ2-1; 7 nucleotides agree with TRBD2. There are 15 residues in the CDR3. Looked up from germline, CDR1 is GTSNPN and CDR2 is SVGIG (reference sequence). Germline trimming cut 4 bases from V and 2 bases from J; bases unmatched to any gene: 8. CDR3 bases: TGTGCCTGGATACTCACCGGGACTACCTACAATGAGCAGTTCTTC. It codes for CAWILTGTTYNEQFF. The whole variable domain, remainder taken from reference TRBV30 and TRBJ2-1, is SQTIHQWPATLVQPVGSPLSLECTVEGTSNPNLYWYRQAAGRGLQLLFYSVGIGQISSEVPQNLSASRPQDRQFILSSKKLLLSDSGFYLCAWILTGTTYNEQFFGPGTRLTVL.

The V and J genes are TRBV7-9 and TRBJ1-1; 10 positions match TRBD1. Per germline, CDR1 SEHNR and CDR2 FQNEAQ (reference sequence). The CDR3 is 17 residues long. V was pared by 5 bases and J by 3 bases, with 12 bases of the junction left unmatched. The CDR3 protein is CASSRGQGSWSDTEAFF. CDR3 DNA sequence: TGTGCCAGCAGCAGGGGACAGGGGAGTTGGTCGGACACTGAAGCTTTCTTT.

This clone was found once. The V and J genes are TRBV5-6 and TRBJ2-1, with 7 bases that match TRBD1. Per the germline V gene, CDR1 is SGHDT and CDR2 is YYEEEE. V lost 4 bases, J lost 4 bases, and 11 bases stayed unmatched. The CDR3 has 16 amino acids. This CDR3 reads CASSPSIGTEYNEQFF. CDR3 bases: TGTGCCAGCAGCCCCTCGATCGGGACAGAATACAATGAGCAGTTCTTC.

A single count supports this clone. The chain recombines TRBV20-1 with TRBJ1-2; D is ambiguous. V was trimmed by 4 bases and J by 4 bases, leaving 7 bases between them. CDR3 length: 11 amino acids. Germline values: CDR1 DFQATT, CDR2 SNEGSKA (reference sequence). Here the CDR3 reads CSAKVAYGYTF. The CDR3 nucleotides read TGCAGTGCTAAAGTAGCCTATGGCTACACCTTC.

The chain uses TRBV27 and TRBJ2-6; D is ambiguous. CDR3 size: 13 residues. The ends were cut back, 7 bases at V and 0 bases at J, with 4 bases in the middle. CDR1 is MNHEY, CDR2 SMNVEV, per germline (reference sequence). In DNA form, the CDR3 reads TGTGCCAGCACGGGCTCTGGGGCCAACGTCCTGACTTTC. Its translation is CASTGSGANVLTF.

This chain joins TRBV28 and TRBJ2-7; 9 bases fit TRBD1. In germline, CDR1 is MDHEN, CDR2 SYDVKM. CDR3 size: 15 residues. With 8 bases clipped from V and 3 bases from J, the junction kept 11 bases outside the gene matches. In DNA, the CDR3 is TGTGCCAGCGTAACGACAGGGGGTAATTTCTACGAGCAGTACTTC. Translating gives CASVTTGGNFYEQYF.